What follows is one T cell receptor (beta chain) and its context. The data were taken from a study of blood T cell repertoires in COVID-19. Study in general: Material from acute and convalescent COVID-19 was sourced from the United States, Italy and Spain. PBMCs, B-cell-depleted T cells, or T cells were the source of the cDNA or gDNA that made up the material.

The V and J ends lost 6 bases and 7 bases, in that order; junction bases with no gene match: 8. Germline CDR1 is MNHEY and CDR2 is SVGEGT. This CDR3 spans 14 amino acids. As processed by the authors: Estimation of nucleated cell counts was performed using reference gene primer amplification. Sequenced by immunoSEQ multiplex PCR; TCRdb stores in-frame clones only, minus some. Clonal size and the V and J genes are those of that table, whereas D and trimming came from the DNA. The repertoire holds 210,000 or so clones, with roughly 80% as singletons. The receptor was derived from a woman over 75 with acute or convalescent COVID-19. Sequenced input: peripheral blood. This chain connects TRBV6-2 or TRBV6-3 to TRBJ1-4, with TRBD1 matching 7 bases. The CDR3 spells CASSRGQAGEKLFF. CDR3 DNA sequence: TGTGCCAGCAGCCGAGGACAGGCAGGTGAAAAACTGTTTTTT.